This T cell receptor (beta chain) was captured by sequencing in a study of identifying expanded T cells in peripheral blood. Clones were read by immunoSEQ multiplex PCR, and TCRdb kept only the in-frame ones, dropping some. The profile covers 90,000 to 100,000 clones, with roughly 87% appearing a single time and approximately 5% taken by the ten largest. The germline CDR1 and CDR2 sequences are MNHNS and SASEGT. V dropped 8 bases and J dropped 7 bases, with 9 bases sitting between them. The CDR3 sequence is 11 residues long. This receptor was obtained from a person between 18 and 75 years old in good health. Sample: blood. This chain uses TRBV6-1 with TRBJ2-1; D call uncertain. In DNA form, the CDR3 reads TGTGCCAGCTCCGATAGGAATGAGCAGTTCTTC. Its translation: CASSDRNEQFF.